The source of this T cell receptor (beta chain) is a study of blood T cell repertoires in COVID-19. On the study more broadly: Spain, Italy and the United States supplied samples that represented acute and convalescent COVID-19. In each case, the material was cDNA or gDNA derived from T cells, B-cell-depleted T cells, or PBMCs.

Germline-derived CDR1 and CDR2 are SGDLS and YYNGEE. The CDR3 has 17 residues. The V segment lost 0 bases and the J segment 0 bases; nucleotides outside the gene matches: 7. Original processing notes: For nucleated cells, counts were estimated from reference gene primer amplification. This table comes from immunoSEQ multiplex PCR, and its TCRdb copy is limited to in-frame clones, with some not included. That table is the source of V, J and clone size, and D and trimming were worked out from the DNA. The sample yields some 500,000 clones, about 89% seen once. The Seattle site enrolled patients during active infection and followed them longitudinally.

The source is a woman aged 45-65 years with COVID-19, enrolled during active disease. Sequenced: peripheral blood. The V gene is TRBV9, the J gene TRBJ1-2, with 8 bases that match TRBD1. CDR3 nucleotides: TGTGCCAGCAGCGTAGCGGGACAGGCCTTAGCTAACTATGGCTACACCTTC. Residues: CASSVAGQALANYGYTF.